Below, one TCR beta chain is given with its context. From RNA transcripts, TCR beta CDR3 regions were amplified. Primed by the HTBI set, a first-round RT-PCR was run on the TCR CDR3. TCRdb passed the multiplex PCR reads through MiXCR, listing each CDR3 protein once. The sample holds 150,000 or so distinct CDR3 sequences, about 9.4% seen once. The length of the CDR3 is 16 residues. Looked up from germline, CDR1 is MGHRA and CDR2 is YSYEKL. The V end was cut by 1 base, the J end by 1 base, with 13 bases between. The data belong to a study of T cells in Graves' hyperthyroidism and ophthalmopathy. The sequence was obtained from a woman between 18 and 30 years old with Graves' hyperthyroidism that later progressed to Graves' ophthalmopathy. V and J are TRBV4-1 and TRBJ1-2, with D perhaps TRBD1 (6 bases). Sequencing input: blood. The CDR3 bases are TGCGCCAGCAGCCAAGGAGGGGGGAAAGGTAACTATGGCTACACCTTC. Protein: CASSQGGGKGNYGYTF.